The clone carrying this T cell receptor beta chain has a handful of counts. Its antigen is unknown. These data come from a study of beta chain features in type 1 diabetes. Study-level background: Sorted cells from all samples, numbering roughly 100 million, were examined.

Trimming removed 5 bases from V and 3 bases from J, with 17 bases in between. Germline values: CDR1 MDHEN, CDR2 SYDVKM. This CDR3 is 16 amino acids long. Expressed TCRB transcripts were sequenced because the isolated RNA had all been reverse transcribed beforehand. The average read count of naive, central memory and regulatory T cell samples was about 3.3 million. Data came from immunoSEQ multiplex PCR; TCRdb stores just in-frame clones and leaves some out. The sample carries hundreds of thousands of clones, under 15% recorded once. Findings and limits, study-wide: For type 1 diabetes patients, VDJ junctions showed fewer insertions and more deletions. Patients' naive, central memory and regulatory TCRB repertoires appeared more alike than those of healthy donors. Type 1 diabetes patients showed a moderate but significant shortening of TCRB CDR3s in all four CD4+ subsets.

The genes are TRBV28 and TRBJ2-4, with a weak D call TRBD1 (6 bases). Sequencing was carried out using naive CD4+ T cells from blood. This TCR derives from a man younger than 35 with type 1 diabetes. CDR3 protein: CASSPQGKESKNIQYF. CDR3 nucleotides: TGTGCCAGCAGTCCGCAGGGGAAGGAGAGCAAAAACATTCAGTACTTC.